What follows describes a single T cell receptor (beta chain). These data originate in a study of blood T cell repertoires in COVID-19. Method: immunoSEQ multiplex PCR; TCRdb's copy keeps in-frame clones and lacks some. The sample yields over 150,000 clones, about 88% seen once. V was clipped by 4 bases and J by 8 bases; unmatched bases: 11. This CDR3 has 15 residues. The V gene's germline CDR1 is MRHNA and CDR2 SNTAGT. The sample was peripheral blood. The rearrangement joins TRBV6-4 to TRBJ1-2, with TRBD1 matching over 9 bases. This clonotype was obtained from a woman aged 60 to 75 with COVID-19, enrolled during active disease. CDR3 nucleotide sequence: TGTGCCAGCAGTGTATCCTACAGGGGGCGAGAGGGCTACACCTTC. It specifies CASSVSYRGREGYTF.